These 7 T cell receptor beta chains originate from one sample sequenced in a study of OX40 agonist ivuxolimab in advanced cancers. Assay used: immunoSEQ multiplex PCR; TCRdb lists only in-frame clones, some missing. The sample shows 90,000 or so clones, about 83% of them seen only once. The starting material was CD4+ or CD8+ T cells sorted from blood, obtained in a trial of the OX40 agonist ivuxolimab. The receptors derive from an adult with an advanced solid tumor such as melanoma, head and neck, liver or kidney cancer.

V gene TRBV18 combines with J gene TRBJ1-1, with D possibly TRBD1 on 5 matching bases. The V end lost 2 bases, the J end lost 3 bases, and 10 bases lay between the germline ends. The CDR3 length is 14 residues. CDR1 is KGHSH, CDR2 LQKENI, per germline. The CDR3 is CASSPGAADTEAFF. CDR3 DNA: TGTGCCAGCTCACCAGGGGCGGCGGACACTGAAGCTTTCTTT. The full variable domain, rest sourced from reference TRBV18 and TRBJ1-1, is NAGVMQNPRHLVRRRGQEARLRCSPMKGHSHVYWYRQLPEEGLKFMVYLQKENIIDESGMPKERFSAEFPKEGPSILRIQQVVRGDSAAYFCASSPGAADTEAFFGQGTRLTVV.

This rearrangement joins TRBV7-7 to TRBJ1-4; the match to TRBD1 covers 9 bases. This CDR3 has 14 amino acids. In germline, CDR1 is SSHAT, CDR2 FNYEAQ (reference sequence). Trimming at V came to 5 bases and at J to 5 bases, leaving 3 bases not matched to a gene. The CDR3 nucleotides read TGTGCCAGCAGCCCCGGACAGGGGAATGAAAAACTGTTTTTT. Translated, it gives CASSPGQGNEKLFF.

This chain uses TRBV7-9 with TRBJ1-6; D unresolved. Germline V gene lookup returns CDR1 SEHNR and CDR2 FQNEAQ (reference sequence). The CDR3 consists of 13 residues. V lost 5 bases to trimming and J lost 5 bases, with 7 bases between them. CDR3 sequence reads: CASSPRDNSPLHF. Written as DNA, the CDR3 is TGTGCCAGCAGCCCGCGGGATAATTCACCCCTCCACTTT.

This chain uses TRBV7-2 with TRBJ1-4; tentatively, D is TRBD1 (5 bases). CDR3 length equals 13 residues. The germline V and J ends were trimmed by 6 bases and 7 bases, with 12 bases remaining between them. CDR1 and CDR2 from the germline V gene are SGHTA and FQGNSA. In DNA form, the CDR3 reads TGTGCCAGCAGTTGGGGGGACGTTGAAAAACTGTTTTTT. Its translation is CASSWGDVEKLFF.

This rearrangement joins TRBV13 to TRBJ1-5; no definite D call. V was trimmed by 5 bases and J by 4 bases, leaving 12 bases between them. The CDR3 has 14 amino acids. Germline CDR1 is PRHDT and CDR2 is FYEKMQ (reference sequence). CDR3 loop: CASSRGAGNQPQHF. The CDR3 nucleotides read TGTGCCAGCAGCAGAGGCGCGGGGAATCAGCCCCAGCATTTT.

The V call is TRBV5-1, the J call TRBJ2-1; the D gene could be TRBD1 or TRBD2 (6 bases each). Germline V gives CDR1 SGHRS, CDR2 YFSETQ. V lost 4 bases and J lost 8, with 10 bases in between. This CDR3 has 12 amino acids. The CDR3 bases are TGCGCCAGCAGCCTGAGGGGGGATGAGCAGTTCTTC. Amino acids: CASSLRGDEQFF.

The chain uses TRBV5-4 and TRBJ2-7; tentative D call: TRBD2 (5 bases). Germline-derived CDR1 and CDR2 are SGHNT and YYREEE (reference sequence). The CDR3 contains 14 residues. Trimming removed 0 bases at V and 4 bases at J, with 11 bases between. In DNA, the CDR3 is TGTGCCAGCAGCTTGGACGGGGATCGGTACGAGCAGTACTTC. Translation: CASSLDGDRYEQYF.